One sample yielded the 12 T cell receptor beta chains listed below, sequenced in a study of blood T cell repertoires in COVID-19. Some clones are missing from TCRdb's copy, which holds only in-frame ones; the method was immunoSEQ multiplex PCR. The data hold about 230,000 clones, with around 83% observed a single time. The specimen was peripheral blood. These receptors originate from a man aged 40-49 years who had recovered from COVID-19.

The gene calls are TRBV7-9 and TRBJ1-2, with 10 bases matching TRBD1. Germline-derived CDR1 and CDR2 are SEHNR and FQNEAQ (reference sequence). The CDR3 has 14 amino acids. The V gene end was trimmed by 6 bases and the J gene end by 3 bases; junction bases not matched to a gene: 4. CDR3 bases: TGTGCCAGCAGTTGGACAGGGGGTGACTATGGCTACACCTTC. Amino acids: CASSWTGGDYGYTF.

The genes are TRBV10-3 and TRBJ2-7; 7 positions match TRBD2. CDR3 size: 16 residues. The V and J ends lost 5 bases and 2 bases, in that order; junction bases with no gene match: 12. CDR1 is ENHRY and CDR2 is SYGVKD in the germline V gene. The CDR3 DNA reads TGTGCCATCAGTAGACTAGCTCAACGGGGCACCTACGAGCAGTACTTC. Translating it yields CAISRLAQRGTYEQYF.

Details on this clone: One end of the junction fails to match germline, which may point to a read error. The chain uses TRBV7-7 and TRBJ1-1; TRBD1 agrees at 7 bases. The CDR3 is made up of 19 amino acids. The V gene's germline CDR1 is SSHAT and CDR2 FNYEAQ (reference sequence). The CDR3, as DNA: TGTGCTAGCAGCAGGGGTGACAGGGCTCGTCCGGGTATAAACACTGAAGCTTTCTTT. Amino acid sequence: CASSRGDRARPGINTEAFF.

The rearrangement uses TRBV3-1 (or the pseudogene TRBV3-2) and TRBJ1-5, with TRBD1 matching 7 bases. The CDR3 covers 15 residues. The germline V gene encodes CDR1 LGHDT and CDR2 YNNKEL (reference sequence). The V and J ends lost 4 bases and 5 bases, in that order; junction bases with no gene match: 8. CDR3: CASSLGTGVDQPQHF. In nucleotides, the CDR3 is TGTGCCAGCAGCCTGGGAACAGGGGTGGATCAGCCCCAGCATTTT.

The chain uses TRBV4-1 and TRBJ2-5; TRBD1 agrees at 8 bases. The CDR3 covers 16 residues. V shed 1 base and J 1 base; nucleotides not matched to a gene: 5. Per the germline V gene, CDR1 is MGHRA and CDR2 is YSYEKL. The CDR3 is CASSQVQGETQETQYF. For the CDR3, the DNA is TGCGCCAGCAGCCAAGTACAGGGGGAGACCCAAGAGACCCAGTACTTC.

The chain recombines TRBV10-3 with TRBJ2-2; 8 bases match TRBD1. The V segment lost 6 bases and the J segment 1 base; nucleotides outside the gene matches: 4. The CDR3 sequence is 15 residues long. Per the germline V gene, CDR1 is ENHRY and CDR2 is SYGVKD. CDR3: CAIRGTGLNTGELFF. Written as DNA, the CDR3 is TGTGCCATCAGGGGGACAGGCTTGAACACCGGGGAGCTGTTTTTT.

The chain carries TRBV4-1 and TRBJ2-4; TRBD1 agrees at 7 bases. The length of the CDR3 is 17 residues. The V gene end was trimmed by 0 bases and the J gene end by 1 base; junction bases not matched to a gene: 6. CDR1 MGHRA and CDR2 YSYEKL come from the germline V gene. DNA of the CDR3: TGCGCCAGCAGCCAAGATGGGACAGTCGGGGCCAAAAACATTCAGTACTTC. Translating gives CASSQDGTVGAKNIQYF.

The rearrangement uses TRBV30 and TRBJ2-7, with D tentatively TRBD2 (6 bases). The CDR3 has 13 amino acids. Germline V lookup: CDR1 GTSNPN, CDR2 SVGIG (reference sequence). Trimming shortened V by 8 bases and J by 4 bases, and 18 bases separated the two germline ends. CDR3 sequence reads: CAGGTQGAYEQYF. CDR3 DNA sequence: TGTGCCGGGGGGACCCAGGGCGCGTACGAGCAGTACTTC.

The chain uses TRBV7-9 and TRBJ1-3, with a tentative D call TRBD1 (5 bases). CDR3 size: 16 residues. Per the germline V gene, CDR1 is SEHNR and CDR2 is FQNEAQ (reference sequence). V lost 0 bases to trimming and J lost 2 bases, with 11 bases between them. CDR3 nucleotides: TGTGCCAGCAGCTTAGCGGGGGGAGAGCCTGGAAACACCATATATTTT. Translating gives CASSLAGGEPGNTIYF.

DNA for the CDR3: TGTGCCAGTAGTATACGGGGACAGGGGGACCAAGAGACCCAGTACTTC. Protein sequence: CASSIRGQGDQETQYF. V is TRBV19 and J is TRBJ2-5, with 11 bases lining up with TRBD1. The CDR3 has 16 residues. CDR1 and CDR2 (germline): LNHDA, SQIVND (reference sequence). With V trimmed by 2 bases and J by 0 bases, 2 bases remained unmatched.

This chain links TRBV5-1 with TRBJ1-1; TRBD1 is a possible D gene (6 bases). CDR3 size: 13 residues. The V gene lost 3 bases and the J gene lost 5 bases, with 11 bases spanning the gap. Germline V CDR1 and CDR2: SGHRS, YFSETQ. The CDR3 region has the DNA TGCGCCAGCAGCTATAGGGGGGGAACTGAAGCTTTCTTT. This encodes CASSYRGGTEAFF.

CDR3 amino acids: CASSPTDTQYF. The CDR3 nucleotides are TGTGCCAGTAGCCCGACAGATACGCAGTATTTT. The rearrangement links TRBV7-8 to TRBJ2-3; D gene unclear. Looked up from germline, CDR1 is SGHVS and CDR2 is FQNEAQ. Trimming removed 9 bases at V and 3 bases at J, with 7 bases between. CDR3 length equals 11 residues.